The 26 T cell receptor beta chains reported below all come from one sample, sequenced in a study of cytomegalovirus exposure and HLA in healthy donors. Amplification used 60 Vbeta primers and 13 Jbeta primers. Some clones are missing from TCRdb's copy, which holds only in-frame ones; the method was immunoSEQ multiplex PCR. Of some 170,000 clones in the sample, 60% to 80% are singletons; the top ten hold about 9.9%. The sequenced sample was PBMCs. These receptors came from a man aged 18 to 29 in good health and CMV-seropositive.

V gene TRBV30 combines with J gene TRBJ2-1; 10 bases are a match to TRBD2. In germline, CDR1 is GTSNPN, CDR2 SVGIG (reference sequence). This CDR3 has 16 residues. J lost 8 bases, V lost 1 base, and 11 bases had no gene match. Written as DNA, the CDR3 is TGTGCCTGGAGTGGGATTTATAGCGGGGGGCAGGATGAGCAGTTCTTC. Its protein product is CAWSGIYSGGQDEQFF. The whole variable domain, remainder taken from reference TRBV30 and TRBJ2-1, is SQTIHQWPATLVQPVGSPLSLECTVEGTSNPNLYWYRQAAGRGLQLLFYSVGIGQISSEVPQNLSASRPQDRQFILSSKKLLLSDSGFYLCAWSGIYSGGQDEQFFGPGTRLTVL.

This rearrangement joins TRBV19 to TRBJ1-5, with 8 positions matching TRBD1. The J segment lost 2 bases and the V segment lost 8 bases, leaving 2 bases of the junction unmatched. The CDR3 is 13 residues long. CDR1 LNHDA and CDR2 SQIVND come from the germline V gene (reference sequence). The CDR3 protein is CASQQGGNQPQHF. In DNA, the CDR3 is TGTGCCAGTCAACAGGGGGGCAATCAGCCCCAGCATTTT.

V usage is TRBV19 and J usage is TRBJ2-7, with TRBD2 matching 12 bases. The CDR3 is made up of 17 amino acids. Unmatched junction bases numbered 15, after V lost 5 bases and J lost 7 bases. Germline CDR1 is LNHDA and CDR2 is SQIVND (reference sequence). CDR3 in DNA: TGTGCCAGTAGTCCCCCGACTAGCGGGAGCACTACGGGGGAGCAGTACTTC. Translated: CASSPPTSGSTTGEQYF.

This clone was counted a single time. For the CDR3, the DNA is TGTGCCAGCTCACCGGGTTACGGGTACTCTGGAAACACCATATATTTT. Translation gives CASSPGYGYSGNTIYF. The genes are TRBV18 and TRBJ1-3; D is ambiguous. CDR3 length: 16 amino acids. Germline CDR1 and CDR2: KGHSH and LQKENI. The V and J ends lost 3 bases and 0 bases respectively, with 12 bases between them.

The rearrangement joins TRBV4-1 to TRBJ1-6; D gene uncertain. Trimming took 3 bases from V and 7 from J, leaving 19 bases between them. The CDR3 extends over 17 amino acids. Looked up from germline, CDR1 is MGHRA and CDR2 is YSYEKL. The CDR3 spells CASSQSGLMRANSPLHF. CDR3 in DNA: TGCGCCAGCAGCCAGTCGGGCCTAATGAGGGCAAATTCACCCCTCCACTTT.

This sequence joins TRBV15 and TRBJ2-7; no clear D. CDR3 length equals 12 residues. V lost 8 bases and J 5 bases, leaving 13 bases between the germline ends. The germline gives CDR1 LNHNV, CDR2 YYDKDF (reference sequence). CDR3 nucleotides: TGTGCCACCTCAAATGAGCCCAACGAGCAGTACTTC. Its translation: CATSNEPNEQYF. Using reference TRBV15 and TRBJ2-7 for the parts outside the CDR3, the full variable domain is DAMVIQNPRYQVTQFGKPVTLSCSQTLNHNVMYWYQQKSSQAPKLLFHYYDKDFNNEADTPDNFQSRRPNTSFCFLDIRSPGLGDTAMYLCATSNEPNEQYFGPGTRLTVT.

This clone was seen just once. The chain recombines TRBV7-2 with TRBJ2-7; 8 bases line up with TRBD2. CDR1 is SGHTA and CDR2 is FQGNSA in the germline V gene. V was clipped by 2 bases and J by 2 bases; unmatched bases: 5. The CDR3 length is 15 residues. CDR3 protein: CASSLREGPTYEQYF. The CDR3 DNA is TGTGCCAGCAGCTTACGGGAGGGCCCTACCTACGAGCAGTACTTC.

V gene TRBV5-8 combines with J gene TRBJ2-3; 7 nucleotides match TRBD1. This CDR3 spans 16 amino acids. Germline loops: CDR1 SGHTS, CDR2 YDEGEE. With V trimmed by 1 base and J by 1 base, 6 bases remained unmatched. The CDR3: CASSLILGQRTDTQYF. CDR3 sequence (DNA): TGTGCCAGCAGCTTGATCCTGGGACAGCGCACAGATACGCAGTATTTT. Full variable domain (rest looked up from reference TRBV5-8 and TRBJ2-3): EAGVTQSPTHLIKTRGQQATLRCSPISGHTSVYWYQQALGLGLQFLLWYDEGEERNRGNFPPRFSGRQFPNYSSELNVNALELEDSALYLCASSLILGQRTDTQYFGPGTRLTVL.

This clone was seen more than once but under ten times. V usage is TRBV18 and J usage is TRBJ1-1, with 7 nucleotides matching TRBD1. The junction had 7 bases not matched to a gene; V was cut back by 3 bases and J by 0 bases. The CDR3 is made up of 16 amino acids. Germline V lookup: CDR1 KGHSH, CDR2 LQKENI. In DNA, the CDR3 is TGTGCCAGCTCACCGGCCGAGACAGGGCTGAACACTGAAGCTTTCTTT. Protein product: CASSPAETGLNTEAFF.

V gene TRBV14 combines with J gene TRBJ2-2; TRBD1 aligns across 9 bases. This CDR3 contains 14 residues. The V gene end was trimmed by 6 bases and the J gene end by 6 bases; junction bases not matched to a gene: 5. Germline CDR1 SGHDN, CDR2 FVKESK. This CDR3 reads CASRRQGVPGELFF. CDR3 DNA sequence: TGTGCCAGCAGGCGACAGGGGGTCCCCGGGGAGCTGTTTTTT.

The gene calls are TRBV6-5 and TRBJ2-7; 9 nucleotides line up with TRBD1. The germline V gene has CDR1 MNHEY and CDR2 SVGAGI. The CDR3 extends over 14 amino acids. With 6 bases clipped from V and 4 bases from J, the junction kept 7 bases outside the gene matches. CDR3 nucleotides: TGTGCCAGCAGATTTACAGGGGGCAGATACGAGCAGTACTTC. This translates into CASRFTGGRYEQYF.

The chain joins TRBV5-8 to TRBJ2-5; 10 nucleotides line up with TRBD1. After removal of 3 bases from V and 4 bases from J, the junction contained 12 bases not matched to a gene. The CDR3 sequence is 17 residues long. Germline V gene data show CDR1 as SGHTS and CDR2 as YDEGEE. The CDR3 reads CASSWGRTGGSGETQYF. The DNA of the CDR3 is TGTGCCAGCAGCTGGGGGCGGACAGGGGGTAGCGGAGAGACCCAGTACTTC.

The V gene is TRBV6-1, the J gene TRBJ1-5, with 7 bases matching TRBD1. The CDR3 contains 14 residues. Germline V gene sequence: CDR1 MNHNS, CDR2 SASEGT. Trimming took 6 bases from V and 2 from J; bases not matched to a gene: 4. In DNA form, the CDR3 reads TGTGCCAGCAGGATAGGACAGGGCAATCAGCCCCAGCATTTT. Translation: CASRIGQGNQPQHF.

The chain recombines TRBV9 with TRBJ2-3; tentatively, D is TRBD2 (7 bases). CDR1 SGDLS and CDR2 YYNGEE come from the germline V gene. The ends were cut back, 0 bases at V and 3 bases at J, with 14 bases in the middle. This CDR3 is 16 amino acids long. The CDR3 sequence: CASSVGGGAVTDTQYF. CDR3 nucleotide sequence: TGTGCCAGCAGCGTAGGTGGGGGGGCCGTGACAGATACGCAGTATTTT.

The CDR3 protein is CASSQVQGHYTF. In DNA form, the CDR3 reads TGCGCCAGCAGCCAGGTACAGGGACACTACACCTTC. V usage is TRBV4-1 and J usage is TRBJ1-2; tentative D call: TRBD1 (6 bases). With 3 bases removed from V and 10 bases from J, the gap between germline ends came to 12 bases. Germline loops: CDR1 MGHRA, CDR2 YSYEKL. The CDR3 has 12 amino acids.

This chain joins TRBV25-1 and TRBJ2-7; D is perhaps TRBD1 (6 bases). This CDR3 comprises 13 residues. Germline CDR1 reads MGHDK; CDR2 reads SYGVNS. Trimming left V 7 bases short and J 3 bases short, with 13 bases between. DNA of the CDR3: TGTGCCAGCATAGGGGACAACAACTACGAGCAGTACTTC. This sequence encodes CASIGDNNYEQYF.

This clone has only a few counts. The chain uses TRBV6-1 and TRBJ1-1; TRBD1 matches 8 bases. CDR1 and CDR2 from the germline V gene are MNHNS and SASEGT. CDR3 length: 13 amino acids. V lost 5 bases to trimming and J lost 4 bases; unmatched junction nucleotides: 3. CDR3 sequence: CASSTTGGTEAFF. In DNA, the CDR3 is TGTGCCAGCAGTACTACAGGGGGCACTGAAGCTTTCTTT.

V gene TRBV5-1 combines with J gene TRBJ2-2, with 8 positions matching TRBD1. With V trimmed by 4 bases and J by 1 base, 6 bases remained unmatched. Germline V gene lookup returns CDR1 SGHRS and CDR2 YFSETQ. The CDR3 has 16 amino acids. DNA of the CDR3: TGCGCCAGCAGCCCAATGGGGACAGGGAACACCGGGGAGCTGTTTTTT. Its protein is CASSPMGTGNTGELFF.

This clone showed up just a few times. This rearrangement joins TRBV18 to TRBJ1-4; TRBD1 matches at 7 bases. CDR1 and CDR2 from the germline V gene are KGHSH and LQKENI. V gave up 4 bases and J gave up 5 bases; unmatched junction bases: 4. The CDR3 length is 14 residues. The CDR3 loop is CASSRDRANEKLFF. The CDR3 DNA is TGTGCCAGCTCACGTGACAGGGCGAATGAAAAACTGTTTTTT.

The V gene is TRBV7-8, the J gene TRBJ2-7; D is perhaps TRBD1 (6 bases). Trimming took off 4 bases at V and 7 bases at J, with 17 bases between the two ends. This CDR3 contains 14 residues. Germline V lookup: CDR1 SGHVS, CDR2 FQNEAQ. CDR3 in amino acids: CASSSYDQGGEQYF. The DNA of the CDR3 is TGTGCCAGCAGCTCGTATGACCAAGGGGGAGAGCAGTACTTC.

This chain connects TRBV6-6 to TRBJ1-5; D gene ambiguous. Trimming shortened V by 6 bases and J by 1 base, and 13 bases separated the two germline ends. The CDR3 is 15 residues long. CDR1 and CDR2 from the germline V gene are MNHNY and SVGAGI (reference sequence). The CDR3, as DNA: TGTGCCAGCAGACCCGGGGATCGAAGCAATCAGCCCCAGCATTTT. It translates to CASRPGDRSNQPQHF.

The genes are TRBV10-3 and TRBJ2-1, with TRBD1 matching 10 bases. Trimming cost V 6 bases and J 3 bases; bases outside gene matches: 8. CDR1 is ENHRY and CDR2 is SYGVKD in the germline V gene. The CDR3 runs to 16 residues. CDR3 amino acids: CAIRGGTGVYYNEQFF. The CDR3 nucleotides are TGTGCCATCAGAGGGGGGACAGGGGTGTACTACAATGAGCAGTTCTTC.

A few counts support this clone. The rearrangement links TRBV4-3 to TRBJ2-3, with no clear D. Looked up from germline, CDR1 is LGHNA and CDR2 is YSLEER. The CDR3 sequence is 15 residues long. V was cut by 0 bases and J by 2 bases, with 9 bases left in between. CDR3 DNA: TGCGCCAGCAGCCAAGATCCGGTTGACACAGATACGCAGTATTTT. Protein: CASSQDPVDTDTQYF.

This sequence joins TRBV7-9 and TRBJ2-2; possibly TRBD2 for D (6 bases). The germline V gene has CDR1 SEHNR and CDR2 FQNEAQ (reference sequence). The CDR3 is 15 amino acids. Trimming removed 3 bases at V and 6 bases at J, with 14 bases between. The CDR3 protein is CASSFGASSAGELFF. In nucleotides, the CDR3 is TGTGCCAGCAGCTTTGGGGCCTCTAGCGCCGGGGAGCTGTTTTTT.

This clone was observed a single time. This chain connects TRBV4-1 to TRBJ2-5; 15 nucleotides match TRBD2. Germline lookup yields CDR1 MGHRA and CDR2 YSYEKL. This CDR3 has 16 residues. Trimming cost V 4 bases and J 2 bases; bases outside gene matches: 2. The CDR3 sequence: CASSRGLAGGQETQYF. The CDR3 region has the DNA TGCGCCAGCAGCCGCGGACTAGCGGGAGGGCAAGAGACCCAGTACTTC.

This chain connects TRBV11-2 to TRBJ2-7; no definite D call. Between the trimmed V and J ends, which lost 3 bases and 1 base, there was a span of 13 bases. The V gene's germline CDR1 is SGHAT and CDR2 FQNNGV. CDR3 size: 15 residues. The DNA of the CDR3 is TGTGCCAGCAGCTTGTACAGTGACCCTTCCTACGAGCAGTACTTC. Amino acid sequence: CASSLYSDPSYEQYF.